Reported below is one TCR beta chain. The PCR had 60 Vbeta and 13 Jbeta primers. The method was immunoSEQ multiplex PCR; TCRdb's version includes in-frame clones alone and lacks a portion of them. The data show about 38,000 clones, approximately 71% seen once. The sample belongs to a study of cytomegalovirus exposure and HLA in healthy donors. Germline trimming cut 4 bases from V and 5 bases from J; bases unmatched to any gene: 9. Germline V gene sequence: CDR1 LGHNA, CDR2 YNFKEQ. The CDR3 totals 17 residues. The specimen was PBMCs. The source is a man over 45 in good health and CMV-seropositive. The chain recombines TRBV4-2 with TRBJ2-5; the match to TRBD2 covers 14 bases. The CDR3 DNA is TGTGCCAGCAGCCCAGGGACTAGCGGGGGAGCGGGGGAGACCCAGTACTTC. This gives the protein CASSPGTSGGAGETQYF.